This paragraph covers one TCR beta chain sequence. Its antigen is not identified. CDR3 length: 13 residues. The V end lost 7 bases, the J end lost 6 bases, and 15 bases lay between the germline ends. CDR1 is ENHRY, CDR2 SYGVKD, per germline. Profiled with immunoSEQ multiplex PCR; TCRdb holds only in-frame clones, not every one. The sample holds tens of thousands of clones, around 87% seen once. The entry originates in a study of OX40 agonist ivuxolimab in advanced cancers. Autoimmune disease history or systemic immunosuppression barred patients. Blood specimens came from baseline, cycle 4 day 1, and cycle 7 day 1. General study results and limits: Low normalized T-cell clonal expansion was additionally recorded for some nonresponders.

The J gene is TRBJ1-2, the V gene TRBV10-3; no reliable D call. This TCR was recovered from an adult with an advanced solid tumor such as melanoma, head and neck, liver or kidney cancer. The material was CD4+ or CD8+ T cells sorted from blood, obtained in a trial of the OX40 agonist ivuxolimab. The CDR3 sequence is CAINNLYTDGYTF. Written as DNA, the CDR3 is TGTGCCATCAACAACCTCTATACAGATGGCTACACCTTC.